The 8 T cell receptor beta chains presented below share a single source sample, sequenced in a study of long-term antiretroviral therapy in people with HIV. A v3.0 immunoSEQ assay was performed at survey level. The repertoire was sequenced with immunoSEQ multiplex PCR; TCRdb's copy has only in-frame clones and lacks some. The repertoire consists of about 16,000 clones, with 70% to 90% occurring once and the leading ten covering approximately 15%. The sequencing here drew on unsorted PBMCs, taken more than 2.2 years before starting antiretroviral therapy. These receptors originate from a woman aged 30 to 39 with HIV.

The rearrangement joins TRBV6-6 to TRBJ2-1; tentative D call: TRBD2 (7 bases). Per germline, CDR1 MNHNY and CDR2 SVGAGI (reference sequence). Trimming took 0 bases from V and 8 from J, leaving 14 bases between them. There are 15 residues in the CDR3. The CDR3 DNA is TGTGCCAGCAGTTACTCGGGGGGGGGCAGTTATGAGCAGTTCTTC. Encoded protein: CASSYSGGGSYEQFF.

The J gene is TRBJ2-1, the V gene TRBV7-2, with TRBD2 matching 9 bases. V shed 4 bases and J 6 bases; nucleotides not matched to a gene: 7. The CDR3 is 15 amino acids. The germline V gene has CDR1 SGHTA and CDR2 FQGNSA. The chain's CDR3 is CASSSLAGKGNEQFF. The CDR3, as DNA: TGTGCCAGCAGCTCACTAGCGGGCAAGGGCAATGAGCAGTTCTTC.

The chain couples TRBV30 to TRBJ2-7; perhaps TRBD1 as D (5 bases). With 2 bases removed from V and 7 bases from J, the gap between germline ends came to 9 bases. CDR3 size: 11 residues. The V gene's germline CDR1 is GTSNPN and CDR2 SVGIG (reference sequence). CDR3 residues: CAWSTREEQYF. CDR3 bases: TGTGCCTGGAGTACCAGGGAAGAGCAGTACTTC. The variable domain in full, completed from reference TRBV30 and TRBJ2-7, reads SQTIHQWPATLVQPVGSPLSLECTVEGTSNPNLYWYRQAAGRGLQLLFYSVGIGQISSEVPQNLSASRPQDRQFILSSKKLLLSDSGFYLCAWSTREEQYFGPGTRLTVT.

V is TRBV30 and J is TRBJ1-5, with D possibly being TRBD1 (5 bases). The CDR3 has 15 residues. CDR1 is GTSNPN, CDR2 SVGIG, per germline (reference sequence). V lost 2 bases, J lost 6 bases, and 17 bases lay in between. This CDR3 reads CAWSPPGLRGQPQHF. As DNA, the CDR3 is TGTGCCTGGAGTCCGCCGGGACTGCGGGGTCAGCCCCAGCATTTT.

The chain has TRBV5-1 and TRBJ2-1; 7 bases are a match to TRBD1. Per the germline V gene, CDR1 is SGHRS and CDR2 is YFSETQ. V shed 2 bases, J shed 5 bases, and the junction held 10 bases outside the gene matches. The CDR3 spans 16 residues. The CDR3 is CASSFDRAPRNNEQFF. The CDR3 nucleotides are TGCGCCAGCAGCTTCGACAGGGCCCCTCGGAACAATGAGCAGTTCTTC.

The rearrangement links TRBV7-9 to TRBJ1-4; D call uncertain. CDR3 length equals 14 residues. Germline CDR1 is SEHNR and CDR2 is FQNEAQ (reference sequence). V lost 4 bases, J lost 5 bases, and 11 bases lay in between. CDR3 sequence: CASSSSDGNEKLFF. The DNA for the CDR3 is TGTGCCAGCAGCTCCTCGGACGGGAATGAAAAACTGTTTTTT.

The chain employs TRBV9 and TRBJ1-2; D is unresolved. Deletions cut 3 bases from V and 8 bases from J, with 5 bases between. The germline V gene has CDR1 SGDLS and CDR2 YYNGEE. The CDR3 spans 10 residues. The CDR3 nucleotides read TGTGCCAGCAGCGGAGTCGGCTACACCTTC. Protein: CASSGVGYTF.

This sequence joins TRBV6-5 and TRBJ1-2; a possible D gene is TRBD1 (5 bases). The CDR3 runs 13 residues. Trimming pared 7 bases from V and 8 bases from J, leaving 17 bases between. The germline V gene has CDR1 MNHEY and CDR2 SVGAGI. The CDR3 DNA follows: TGTGCCAGCACCCCCCGCCCAGGGCAAGGCTACACCTTC. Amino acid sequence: CASTPRPGQGYTF.